The following is a T cell receptor (beta chain) sequence with its context. Its antigen is as yet unknown. The data belong to a study of cytotoxic CD8 clonotypes in ibrutinib-treated CLL. Looking at the study overall: Within the patient group, 11 were relapsed/refractory and roughly 16 treatment-naive, and about 17 were IGHV unmutated. Study-level findings and limits: Clonality correlated strongly with circulating CD8+ T cells and exceeded age-matched healthy donors at baseline. Among the clonotypes, public ones were uncommon and contracted or held stable on treatment.

The CDR3 consists of 14 residues. Germline CDR1 SQVTM, CDR2 ANQGSEA. V was clipped by 4 bases and J by 8 bases, with 17 bases between them. Investigators sought sequencing depths of between 1 in 200,000 and 1 in 1 million T cells. Clones were sequenced by immunoSEQ multiplex PCR, and TCRdb holds only the in-frame ones, with some missing. The repertoire has 150,000 to 200,000 clones, about 88% of them found once; the top ten carry around 3%. The source material was PBMCs, sampled at disease progression, from a patient treated with ibrutinib. This rearrangement joins TRBV29-1 to TRBJ1-4; no firm D call. This sequence was found in a human donor with chronic lymphocytic leukemia. The CDR3 sequence: CSVAQPTENEKLFF. In nucleotides, the CDR3 is TGCAGCGTTGCCCAGCCTACCGAAAACGAAAAACTGTTTTTT.